These 30 T cell receptor beta chains were all obtained from the same sample, sequenced in a study of blood T cell repertoires in COVID-19. The table came from immunoSEQ multiplex PCR; TCRdb's copy has only in-frame clones and leaves some out. The sample includes around 48,000 clones, about 89% of them seen just once. The sequenced material came from peripheral blood. The receptors were gathered from a man between 60 and 75 years old with active or convalescent COVID-19.

The chain has TRBV4-2 and TRBJ2-3, with 9 bases that match TRBD2. V shed 4 bases, J shed 1 base, and the junction held 3 bases outside the gene matches. The CDR3 is 15 residues long. Germline CDR1 is LGHNA and CDR2 is YNFKEQ. As DNA, the CDR3 is TGTGCCAGCAGCCTAGCGGGGGACGGCACAGATACGCAGTATTTT. Its protein is CASSLAGDGTDTQYF.

About this clone itself: At one end, the junction sequence differs from germline, possibly due to a read error. The gene calls are TRBV7-2 and TRBJ1-6; 9 nucleotides agree with TRBD1. Germline V CDR1 and CDR2: SGHTA, FQGNSA. The CDR3 runs to 14 residues. The DNA for the CDR3 is TGTGCCAGCAGCCCTGGGACAGGGAATTTACCCCTCCACTTT. Translated, it gives CASSPGTGNLPLHF. Filled out from reference TRBV7-2 and TRBJ1-6, the complete variable domain reads GAGVSQSPSNKVTEKGKDVELRCDPISGHTALYWYRQSLGQGLEFLIYFQGNSAPDKSGLPSDRFSAERTGGSVSTLTIQRTQQEDSAVYLCASSPGTGNLPLHFGNGTRLTVT.

The CDR3 DNA sequence: TGCAGCGTCACCAGCGCGGTCGGGACTAGCGGGGGGAGCTCCTACAATGAGCAGTTCTTC. Translating gives CSVTSAVGTSGGSSYNEQFF. The chain has TRBV29-1 and TRBJ2-1; 15 nucleotides agree with TRBD2. The CDR3 extends over 20 amino acids. CDR1 and CDR2 (germline): SQVTM, ANQGSEA. Losses at the gene ends were 6 bases for V and 0 bases for J; bases not matched to a gene: 15.

V gene TRBV2 combines with J gene TRBJ2-2, with 11 positions matching TRBD2. After removal of 8 bases from V and 3 bases from J, the junction contained 2 bases not matched to a gene. This CDR3 region has 14 residues. The V gene's germline CDR1 is SNHLY and CDR2 FYNNEI. The CDR3 region has the DNA TGTGCCAGCTCTAGCGGGGGGCACACCGGGGAGCTGTTTTTT. This sequence encodes CASSSGGHTGELFF.

In this sample, this clone turned up a few times. The chain carries TRBV5-1 and TRBJ2-5, with D possibly being TRBD1 (5 bases). Germline V gene sequence: CDR1 SGHRS, CDR2 YFSETQ. The CDR3 is 13 amino acids. V was shortened by 3 bases and J by 11 bases, with 17 bases between the two germline ends. The CDR3 region is CASSYRRGEPQYF. The DNA of the CDR3 is TGCGCCAGCAGCTACCGTAGGGGCGAACCTCAGTACTTC.

This chain uses TRBV9 with TRBJ1-1, with D perhaps matching TRBD1 (5 bases). Germline lookup yields CDR1 SGDLS and CDR2 YYNGEE. V lost 2 bases, J lost 4 bases, and 9 bases lay in between. The CDR3 length is 13 residues. This CDR3 reads CASSVPGITEAFF. The CDR3 DNA reads as TGTGCCAGCAGCGTCCCAGGGATCACTGAAGCTTTCTTT. The variable domain in full, with the rest retrieved from reference TRBV9 and TRBJ1-1, is DSGVTQTPKHLITATGQRVTLRCSPRSGDLSVYWYQQSLDQGLQFLIQYYNGEERAKGNILERFSAQQFPDLHSELNLSSLELGDSALYFCASSVPGITEAFFGQGTRLTVV.

V is TRBV2 and J is TRBJ2-2; TRBD2 matches 12 bases. The germline gives CDR1 SNHLY, CDR2 FYNNEI. V dropped 6 bases and J dropped 5; count of bases not matched to a gene: 4. The CDR3 length is 15 residues. In DNA form, the CDR3 reads TGTGCCAGCAGGGCACTAGCGGGGGGTACCGGGGAGCTGTTTTTT. Encoded protein: CASRALAGGTGELFF. The full variable domain, its missing parts supplied by reference TRBV2 and TRBJ2-2, is EPEVTQTPSHQVTQMGQEVILRCVPISNHLYFYWYRQILGQKVEFLVSFYNNEISEKSEIFDDQFSVERPDGSNFTLKIRSTKLEDSAMYFCASRALAGGTGELFFGEGSRLTVL.

The CDR3 spells CASSDTPTGRGNTIYF. In nucleotides, the CDR3 is TGTGCCAGCAGTGACACCCCGACAGGTCGTGGAAACACCATATATTTT. The rearrangement joins TRBV28 to TRBJ1-3; TRBD1 might be the D (6 bases). Trimming left V 5 bases short and J 3 bases short, with 17 bases between. This CDR3 is built from 16 residues. Germline V lookup: CDR1 MDHEN, CDR2 SYDVKM. Drawing the rest from reference TRBV28 and TRBJ1-3, the complete variable domain is DVKVTQSSRYLVKRTGEKVFLECVQDMDHENMFWYRQDPGLGLRLIYFSYDVKMKEKGDIPEGYSVSREKKERFSLILESASTNQTSMYLCASSDTPTGRGNTIYFGEGSWLTVV.

The rearrangement uses TRBV11-2 and TRBJ2-1; TRBD1 aligns across 9 bases. From germline, CDR1 is SGHAT and CDR2 FQNNGV. There are 16 residues in the CDR3. J lost 5 bases, V lost 4 bases, and 9 bases had no gene match. This CDR3 is CASSYTGGRQDNEQFF. CDR3 DNA: TGTGCCAGCAGCTACACAGGGGGCAGGCAGGACAATGAGCAGTTCTTC.

The chain carries TRBV6-6 and TRBJ2-3; maybe TRBD2 (5 bases). The germline V and J ends were trimmed by 6 bases and 1 base, with 11 bases remaining between them. The CDR3 is 14 amino acids. Germline V gene sequence: CDR1 MNHNY, CDR2 SVGAGI (reference sequence). The CDR3 sequence: CASRPLGGTDTQYF. The CDR3 nucleotides read TGTGCCAGCAGACCACTCGGGGGCACAGATACGCAGTATTTT.

V is TRBV20-1 and J is TRBJ1-1; TRBD1 might be the D (5 bases). Trimming took off 8 bases at V and 10 bases at J, with 17 bases between the two ends. The CDR3 consists of 11 residues. From germline, CDR1 is DFQATT and CDR2 SNEGSKA (reference sequence). The CDR3 loop reads CSSRGEGRAFF. The CDR3 DNA sequence: TGCAGTTCCAGAGGGGAGGGGAGAGCTTTCTTT.

The CDR3 is CASSYSSGNTIYF. DNA for the CDR3: TGCGCCAGCAGTTACAGCTCTGGAAACACCATATATTTT. V gene TRBV5-1 combines with J gene TRBJ1-3; no firm D call. CDR3 length: 13 residues. Germline V gene sequence: CDR1 SGHRS, CDR2 YFSETQ. V lost 5 bases to trimming and J lost 0 bases, with 6 bases between them.

The J gene is TRBJ2-3, the V gene TRBV6-1, with 11 bases identical to TRBD2. The CDR3 is 17 residues long. Per the germline V gene, CDR1 is MNHNS and CDR2 is SASEGT. After removal of 1 base from V and 1 base from J, the junction contained 4 bases not matched to a gene. The CDR3 nucleotides read TGTGCCAGCAGTGAAGGTAGCGGGGGGGCAGGCACAGATACGCAGTATTTT. Its translation is CASSEGSGGAGTDTQYF.

About this clone: At one of its ends the junction is not consistent with the germline gene, which may arise from a read error. The chain carries TRBV6-2 or TRBV6-3 and TRBJ1-4; 9 bases line up with TRBD1. The CDR3 consists of 12 residues. CDR1 MNHEY and CDR2 SVGEGT come from the germline V gene. The CDR3 nucleotides read TGTGCCAGCAGTTACGGGGACAGGGAATACATTTTT. Translation gives CASSYGDREYIF.

J is TRBJ2-7 and V is TRBV7-2; 10 bases are a match to TRBD2. The CDR3 length is 14 residues. The ends lost 3 bases at V and 6 bases at J; junction bases unmatched: 5. Looked up from germline, CDR1 is SGHTA and CDR2 is FQGNSA. For the CDR3, the DNA is TGTGCCAGCAGCTTCCCTAGCGGGGGCACCGAGCAGTACTTC. Translated: CASSFPSGGTEQYF.

The rearrangement joins TRBV12-3 or TRBV12-4 to TRBJ2-1, with D possibly TRBD1 on 5 matching bases. There are 13 residues in the CDR3. V shed 3 bases and J shed 7 bases, with 10 bases lying between them. The CDR3 coding sequence is TGTGCCAGCAGTTTGACCAGGGCGAATGAGCAGTTCTTC. Translated, it gives CASSLTRANEQFF.

This sequence joins TRBV6-1 and TRBJ2-1; 7 bases line up with TRBD2. The junction had 2 bases not matched to a gene; V was cut back by 3 bases and J by 0 bases. Germline loops: CDR1 MNHNS, CDR2 SASEGT. This CDR3 is 15 amino acids long. CDR3 in amino acids: CASSDGGSSYNEQFF. Here the CDR3 DNA reads TGTGCCAGCAGTGATGGCGGGAGCTCCTACAATGAGCAGTTCTTC.

The V and J genes are TRBV24-1 and TRBJ2-1; 7 bases agree with TRBD1. The V gene's germline CDR1 is KGHDR and CDR2 SFDVKD. The CDR3 is 18 residues long. J gave up 4 bases and V 3 bases, and 14 bases lay outside the gene matches. The CDR3 coding sequence is TGTGCCACCAGTGATCCCGGACAGGCCTCTATATCTTACAATGAGCAGTTCTTC. It is translated as CATSDPGQASISYNEQFF.

The rearrangement joins TRBV3-1 (or the pseudogene TRBV3-2) to TRBJ1-2; D might be TRBD1 (6 bases). V was cut by 4 bases and J by 1 base, with 13 bases left in between. Germline CDR1 reads LGHDT; CDR2 reads YNNKEL (reference sequence). This CDR3 has 15 residues. For the CDR3, the DNA is TGTGCCAGCAGCCGGGACAACCATTTTAACTATGGCTACACCTTC. It specifies CASSRDNHFNYGYTF.

J is TRBJ2-1 and V is TRBV7-6, with 11 bases fitting TRBD1. The V segment lost 4 bases and the J segment 6 bases; nucleotides outside the gene matches: 8. The CDR3 is made up of 16 amino acids. The germline V gene encodes CDR1 SGHVS and CDR2 FNYEAQ. Here the CDR3 DNA reads TGTGCCAGCAGCTCCTTCGGGACAGGGGGTCCCAATGAGCAGTTCTTC. Translation gives CASSSFGTGGPNEQFF. The full variable domain, completed using reference TRBV7-6 and TRBJ2-1, is GAGVSQSPRYKVTKRGQDVALRCDPISGHVSLYWYRQALGQGPEFLTYFNYEAQQDKSGLPNDRFSAERPEGSISTLTIQRTEQRDSAMYRCASSSFGTGGPNEQFFGPGTRLTVL.

V gene TRBV27 combines with J gene TRBJ1-1; 8 nucleotides match TRBD1. The V gene's germline CDR1 is MNHEY and CDR2 SMNVEV (reference sequence). The CDR3 extends over 14 amino acids. V shed 5 bases, J shed 6 bases, and the junction held 8 bases outside the gene matches. CDR3 residues: CASSTRTGFSEAFF. Written as DNA, the CDR3 is TGTGCCAGCAGTACCCGGACAGGGTTTTCTGAAGCTTTCTTT.

This clone was counted once. This chain uses TRBV6-1 with TRBJ2-1; 12 bases are a match to TRBD2. V shed 2 bases, J shed 6 bases, and the junction held 2 bases outside the gene matches. CDR1 MNHNS and CDR2 SASEGT come from the germline V gene. The CDR3 extends over 15 amino acids. CDR3 region: CASSESSGGANEQFF. For the CDR3, the DNA is TGTGCCAGCAGTGAATCTAGCGGGGGGGCCAATGAGCAGTTCTTC.

The rearrangement uses TRBV11-2 and TRBJ2-2, with D perhaps matching TRBD1 (5 bases). The V gene lost 3 bases and the J gene lost 6 bases, with 11 bases spanning the gap. The CDR3 loop spans 14 amino acids. CDR1 is SGHAT and CDR2 is FQNNGV in the germline V gene. The CDR3 loop is CASSFAQVSGELFF. The CDR3 DNA is TGTGCCAGCAGCTTCGCACAGGTCTCCGGGGAGCTGTTTTTT.

This chain connects TRBV11-2 to TRBJ2-7; 8 bases map to TRBD1. The CDR3 runs to 15 residues. CDR1 SGHAT and CDR2 FQNNGV come from the germline V gene. With V trimmed by 0 bases and J by 7 bases, 8 bases remained unmatched. CDR3: CASSLEAGGAWEQYF. As DNA, the CDR3 is TGTGCCAGCAGCTTAGAGGCAGGGGGCGCGTGGGAGCAGTACTTC.

V and J are TRBV5-1 and TRBJ1-2; the D is unclear. Germline V lookup: CDR1 SGHRS, CDR2 YFSETQ. The CDR3 sequence is 16 residues long. Between the trimmed V and J ends, which lost 0 bases and 8 bases, there was a span of 20 bases. CDR3 sequence reads: CASSLEAGIPPGGYTF. The CDR3 DNA reads as TGCGCCAGCAGCTTGGAGGCGGGAATCCCCCCTGGAGGCTACACCTTC.

The V and J genes are TRBV4-1 and TRBJ1-6; D might be TRBD1 (5 bases). The CDR3 contains 17 residues. Germline V gene data show CDR1 as MGHRA and CDR2 as YSYEKL. The V end lost 0 bases, the J end lost 8 bases, and 17 bases lay between the germline ends. The CDR3 loop reads CASSQEEAGQGYSPLHF. In nucleotides, the CDR3 is TGCGCCAGCAGCCAAGAAGAAGCAGGGCAGGGATATTCACCCCTCCACTTT.

The CDR3 nucleotides are TGTGCCAGCAGCCAAGCGAGCGGGGGTTTCGCCGGGGAGCTGTTTTTT. It codes for CASSQASGGFAGELFF. The chain links TRBV3-1 (or the pseudogene TRBV3-2) to TRBJ2-2; 8 bases match TRBD2. The CDR3 is 16 amino acids. V lost 1 base, J lost 6 bases, and 7 bases stayed unmatched. Germline CDR1 LGHDT, CDR2 YNNKEL (reference sequence).

This chain links TRBV11-3 with TRBJ2-5, with TRBD2 matching 10 bases. Trimming cost V 2 bases and J 3 bases; bases outside gene matches: 15. The CDR3 sequence is 19 residues long. Looked up from germline, CDR1 is SGHNT and CDR2 is YENEEA. CDR3 amino acids: CASSLRSRGLAGGKETQYF. In DNA form, the CDR3 reads TGTGCCAGCAGCTTAAGGTCTAGGGGTTTAGCGGGGGGCAAAGAGACCCAGTACTTC. The full variable domain, in which reference TRBV11-3 and TRBJ2-5 provide the parts outside the CDR3, is EAGVVQSPRYKIIEKKQPVAFWCNPISGHNTLYWYLQNLGQGPELLIRYENEEAVDDSQLPKDRFSAERLKGVDSTLKIQPAELGDSAVYLCASSLRSRGLAGGKETQYFGPGTRLLVL.

The chain carries TRBV7-2 and TRBJ1-1; TRBD1 agrees at 7 bases. V lost 2 bases and J lost 5; bases outside the gene matches: 2. The V gene's germline CDR1 is SGHTA and CDR2 FQGNSA. The CDR3 has 13 residues. The CDR3 sequence: CASSLSRGTEAFF. The CDR3, as DNA: TGTGCCAGCAGCTTATCCAGGGGGACTGAAGCTTTCTTT.

V usage is TRBV12-3 or TRBV12-4 and J usage is TRBJ1-5, with TRBD1 identical over 7 bases. This CDR3 has 13 residues. Germline trimming cut 6 bases from V and 7 bases from J; bases unmatched to any gene: 6. DNA of the CDR3: TGTGCCAGCAGCACGACAGGGTACCAGCCCCAGCATTTT. Translated: CASSTTGYQPQHF.